The 10 T cell receptor beta chains given below trace back to one sample, sequenced in a study of cytomegalovirus exposure and HLA in healthy donors. The protocol was immunoSEQ multiplex PCR, while the TCRdb copy is restricted to in-frame clones and leaves out a portion. This sample carries around 300,000 clones, around 86% of them seen once, and the ten largest clones take about 1%. Sequencing used PBMCs. The receptors shown here come from a woman aged 18-29 years in good health and CMV-seronegative.

The genes are TRBV6-4 and TRBJ2-1, with 10 bases aligning to TRBD1. V gave up 3 bases and J gave up 8 bases; unmatched junction bases: 4. The CDR3 spans 14 residues. Germline V gives CDR1 MRHNA, CDR2 SNTAGT. CDR3: CASSERTGGDEQFF. The CDR3 region has the DNA TGTGCCAGCAGTGAGCGGACAGGGGGGGATGAGCAGTTCTTC.

This clone appeared a few times. The sample contains more than one DNA sequence encoding this CDR3. The gene calls are TRBV30 and TRBJ1-5; 8 bases are shared with TRBD1. The germline V gene encodes CDR1 GTSNPN and CDR2 SVGIG (reference sequence). The CDR3 totals 13 residues. J was trimmed by 4 bases and V by 4 bases; bases with no gene match: 3. As DNA, the CDR3 is TGTGCCTGGAACGGACAGGGAAATCAGCCCCAGCATTTT. Protein: CAWNGQGNQPQHF.

The gene calls are TRBV19 and TRBJ1-2; possible D gene TRBD1, 6 bases. V lost 1 base, J lost 3 bases, and 9 bases lay in between. Per the germline V gene, CDR1 is LNHDA and CDR2 is SQIVND (reference sequence). This CDR3 is built from 14 residues. This CDR3 reads CASSIGTGYYGYTF. In nucleotides, the CDR3 is TGTGCCAGTAGTATAGGTACAGGGTACTATGGCTACACCTTC.

The chain is built from TRBV30 and TRBJ2-7; D uncertain. Germline-derived CDR1 and CDR2 are GTSNPN and SVGIG (reference sequence). The CDR3 extends over 12 amino acids. The V gene lost 1 base and the J gene lost 2 bases, with 6 bases spanning the gap. The CDR3 DNA follows: TGTGCCTGGAGTGCCTCGGCCTACGAGCAGTACTTC. This encodes CAWSASAYEQYF.

The rearrangement links TRBV6-1 to TRBJ2-5; possibly TRBD2 for D (6 bases). The CDR3 consists of 16 residues. Trimming cost V 4 bases and J 2 bases, with 17 bases left between them. From germline, CDR1 is MNHNS and CDR2 SASEGT. The CDR3 region is CASSVQDGEAQETQYF. The CDR3 nucleotides read TGTGCCAGCAGTGTACAAGATGGGGAGGCGCAAGAGACCCAGTACTTC.

This chain connects TRBV6-5 to TRBJ1-2; 8 nucleotides line up with TRBD1. Trimming removed 6 bases from V and 7 bases from J; junction bases left unmatched: 13. The CDR3 has 15 amino acids. Germline V lookup: CDR1 MNHEY, CDR2 SVGAGI. CDR3 coding DNA: TGTGCCAGCAGACTTAAGACAGGGGTCGCCGGTGGCTACACCTTC. It is translated as CASRLKTGVAGGYTF.

The chain links TRBV5-1 to TRBJ2-3; D unclear. The germline CDR1 and CDR2 sequences are SGHRS and YFSETQ. The length of the CDR3 is 15 residues. The ends were cut back, 6 bases at V and 0 bases at J, with 14 bases in the middle. The CDR3 DNA sequence: TGCGCCAGCAAAAGATTAGAAGCTAGCACAGATACGCAGTATTTT. The encoded protein is CASKRLEASTDTQYF.

J is TRBJ2-3 and V is TRBV7-3; 10 bases are shared with TRBD1. Germline V CDR1 and CDR2: SGHTA, FQGTGA. V was pared by 5 bases and J by 2 bases, with 4 bases of the junction left unmatched. The CDR3 totals 15 residues. In nucleotides, the CDR3 is TGTGCCAGCAGCCCGGGACAGGGGAACACAGATACGCAGTATTTT. It codes for CASSPGQGNTDTQYF.

This sequence joins TRBV27 and TRBJ2-1; D possibly corresponds to TRBD1 (5 bases). The V end was cut by 0 bases, the J end by 6 bases, with 18 bases between. The CDR3 is 17 amino acids. CDR1 and CDR2 (germline): MNHEY, SMNVEV (reference sequence). CDR3 sequence: CASSLSWDGAAFNEQFF. The CDR3 DNA follows: TGTGCCAGCAGTTTATCGTGGGATGGGGCGGCATTCAATGAGCAGTTCTTC.

The chain employs TRBV6-6 and TRBJ2-7; possible D gene TRBD1, 6 bases. Germline loops: CDR1 MNHNY, CDR2 SVGAGI (reference sequence). The CDR3 runs 12 residues. The ends were cut back, 8 bases at V and 3 bases at J, with 11 bases in the middle. CDR3 in DNA: TGTGCCAGCGGCTCACAGGGCTACGAGCAGTACTTC. Its protein is CASGSQGYEQYF.